The 12 T cell receptor beta chains listed next were all sequenced from one sample in a study of glioma-infiltrating T cells. The iRepertoire nested amplicon-rescue multiplex PCR amplified TCR alpha and beta CDR3s from RNA. TCRdb recomputed calls from the multiplex PCR reads with MiXCR, one row per CDR3 protein. The sample lists more than 350,000 distinct CDR3 sequences, 41% occurring once. The specimen sequenced was glioma tissue, nonneoplastic brain tissue, or PBMCs (not recorded which). The receptor source for this set is a human donor with low-grade glioma or glioblastoma, undergoing nonglioma brain surgery, or in good health (not recorded which).

This chain links TRBV5-1 with TRBJ2-7, with 10 positions matching TRBD1. This CDR3 has 15 amino acids. CDR1 is SGHRS and CDR2 is YFSETQ in the germline V gene. Unmatched junction bases numbered 5, after V lost 2 bases and J lost 3 bases. This chain's CDR3 is CASSFRTGGFYEQYF. The CDR3 DNA is TGCGCCAGCAGCTTCCGGACAGGGGGGTTCTACGAGCAGTACTTC.

This clonotype was seen at least ten times. The V call is TRBV6-6, the J call TRBJ2-1; D is unclear. Germline V gives CDR1 MNHNY, CDR2 SVGAGI (reference sequence). This CDR3 comprises 13 residues. V was cut by 0 bases and J by 15 bases, with 15 bases left in between. The CDR3 protein is CASSYSGGLLPFF. The DNA of the CDR3 is TGTGCCAGCAGTTACTCAGGCGGTCTCCTCCCGTTCTTC.

The chain has TRBV6-1 and TRBJ2-3, with D possibly TRBD2 on 6 matching bases. V lost 6 bases to trimming and J lost 1 base, with 17 bases between them. The CDR3 extends over 16 amino acids. CDR1 MNHNS and CDR2 SASEGT come from the germline V gene. The CDR3 DNA is TGTGCCAGCAGGGTACTAGCATTTGGGGGCACAGATACGCAGTATTTT. It is translated as CASRVLAFGGTDTQYF.

The table lists this clonotype with a few counts. A read error is possible here, since a much larger clone lies one base away. The chain employs TRBV6-2 or TRBV6-3 and TRBJ1-1; D is ambiguous. The CDR3 is 14 residues long. Germline CDR1 and CDR2: MNHEY and SVGEGT. Deletions cut 6 bases from V and 1 base from J, with 12 bases between. The CDR3 sequence: CASSSDIKNTEAFF. CDR3 in DNA: TGTGCCAGCAGCAGTGACATAAAGAACACTGAAGCTTTCTTT.

A note on this clonotype: Germline is not matched at one junction end, which may reflect a read error. V usage is TRBV6-5 and J usage is TRBJ2-7, with a possible D match to TRBD1 (6 bases). CDR1 MNHEY and CDR2 SVGAGI come from the germline V gene. This CDR3 has 13 amino acids. CDR3 in DNA: TGTGCCAGCAGTCTGGACAGCCACTACGAGCAGTACTTT. Protein: CASSLDSHYEQYF.

The table lists this clonotype with many counts. The chain joins TRBV28 to TRBJ2-5; D uncertain. The CDR3 covers 13 residues. Per germline, CDR1 MDHEN and CDR2 SYDVKM. Trimming removed 2 bases from V and 3 bases from J, with 7 bases in between. Written as DNA, the CDR3 is TGTGCCAGCAGTTTAGGAGAAAAAGAGACCCAGTACTTC. Protein sequence: CASSLGEKETQYF.

This clonotype was detected only a few times. The chain couples TRBV2 to TRBJ1-6, with 8 bases aligning to TRBD1. Per germline, CDR1 SNHLY and CDR2 FYNNEI. CDR3 length: 16 amino acids. V was clipped by 7 bases and J by 0 bases; unmatched bases: 5. CDR3 protein: CASTRQGFSYNSPLHF. DNA of the CDR3: TGTGCCAGCACTCGACAGGGGTTCTCCTATAATTCACCCCTCCACTTT.

The chain combines TRBV4-1 with TRBJ2-2, with D possibly being TRBD2 (5 bases). The CDR3 runs 14 residues. The V end lost 4 bases, the J end lost 5 bases, and 11 bases lay between the germline ends. Germline values: CDR1 MGHRA, CDR2 YSYEKL. Here the CDR3 reads CASSRLLETGELFF. For the CDR3, the DNA is TGCGCCAGCAGCCGACTACTAGAAACCGGGGAGCTGTTTTTT.

To note about this clonotype: A read error is possible here, since a much larger clone lies one base away. Since the CDR3 does not end with the conserved phenylalanine or tryptophan, this likely comes from a read error. The chain combines TRBV6-1 with TRBJ2-7; no reliable D call. The CDR3 length is 11 residues. The germline gives CDR1 MNHNS, CDR2 SASEGT. Between the trimmed V and J ends, which lost 3 bases and 3 bases, there was a span of 3 bases. CDR3 in amino acids: CASSDDYEQYL. The CDR3 DNA follows: TGTGCCAGCAGTGACGACTACGAGCAGTACCTC.

The sample holds many counts of this clonotype. The V call is TRBV20-1, the J call TRBJ2-5; possible D gene TRBD1, 5 bases. Deletions cut 0 bases from V and 5 bases from J, with 28 bases between. Germline V gene sequence: CDR1 DFQATT, CDR2 SNEGSKA (reference sequence). CDR3 length: 19 residues. For the CDR3, the DNA is TGCAGTGCTAGAGATCCCGAATACAGACAGTCTCTTCCACGGGAGACCCAGTACTTC. It is translated as CSARDPEYRQSLPRETQYF.

This clonotype occurred many times. The chain employs TRBV27 and TRBJ1-2, with D unresolved. The CDR3 spans 15 residues. Germline-derived CDR1 and CDR2 are MNHEY and SMNVEV (reference sequence). Trimming stripped 2 bases from V and 0 bases from J, with 10 bases between. CDR3 sequence reads: CASSLVPVANYGYTF. The CDR3 DNA sequence: TGTGCCAGCAGTTTAGTCCCCGTCGCTAACTATGGCTACACCTTC.

The chain links TRBV20-1 to TRBJ2-5; D gene unclear. This CDR3 region has 15 residues. Per the germline V gene, CDR1 is DFQATT and CDR2 is SNEGSKA (reference sequence). V lost 0 bases and J 1 base, leaving 12 bases between the germline ends. This CDR3 reads CSARDGGEAQETQYF. In nucleotides, the CDR3 is TGCAGTGCTAGAGATGGCGGAGAGGCCCAAGAGACCCAGTACTTC.